This TCR beta chain is from a study of blood T cell repertoires in COVID-19. Original methodology: Amplifying reference gene primers gave estimates of nucleated cell counts. Method: immunoSEQ multiplex PCR; TCRdb's copy keeps in-frame clones and lacks some. V and J calls plus clone size are reproduced from that table; the DNA served to infer D and trimming. The data contain a few hundred thousand clones, 88% of them singletons. J lost 9 bases, V lost 5 bases, and 6 bases had no gene match. The CDR3 extends over 12 amino acids. The germline gives CDR1 MDHEN, CDR2 SYDVKM. Patients of the Seattle cohort, enrolled during active infection, were followed longitudinally.

J is TRBJ1-1 and V is TRBV28, with TRBD1 identical over 7 bases. This TCR was sampled from a woman in her 70s with COVID-19, enrolled during active disease. The sequencing input was peripheral blood. The CDR3 spells CASSEEGQKAFF. The CDR3 region has the DNA TGTGCCAGCAGTGAAGAGGGACAGAAAGCTTTCTTT. The entire variable domain, with the rest obtained from reference TRBV28 and TRBJ1-1, is as follows: DVKVTQSSRYLVKRTGEKVFLECVQDMDHENMFWYRQDPGLGLRLIYFSYDVKMKEKGDIPEGYSVSREKKERFSLILESASTNQTSMYLCASSEEGQKAFFGQGTRLTVV.